This T cell receptor (beta chain) comes out of a study of prognosis after radiotherapy for stage I lung cancer. The germline V gene has CDR1 LGHDT and CDR2 YNNKEL (reference sequence). This CDR3 has 15 residues. In its sample, this clonotype was seen once. This may stem from a read error, because a much larger clone lies one nucleotide away. Genomic DNA provided the template from which TCR beta CDR3 was amplified by two-round multiplex PCR. First-round PCR, the initial amplification, used primers specific to each TRBV and TRBJ gene. One entry per CDR3 protein results from TCRdb running MiXCR on the multiplex PCR reads. The table shows approximately 28,000 distinct CDR3 sequences, with around 38% occurring only once.

The source material was PBMCs, sampled before or after stereotactic body radiation therapy (not recorded which). The origin of this receptor is a donor over 45 with non-small cell lung cancer. This chain uses TRBV3-1 with TRBJ2-1; no firm D call. The CDR3 loop reads CASRQDPGSYNEQFF. The CDR3 DNA follows: TGTGCCAGCAGACAAGATCCGGGCAGCTACAATGAGCAGTTCTTC.